These T cell receptor beta chains were read from a single sample in a study of regulatory T cells in long-lasting Graves disease. TCRdb redid the calling of the multiplex PCR reads with MiXCR, one entry per CDR3 protein. Found here are around 250,000 distinct CDR3 sequences, about 20% of them singletons; the top ten hold roughly 15%. These data were likewise used in another study, on T cells in Graves' hyperthyroidism and ophthalmopathy.

Specimen: peripheral blood mononuclear cells (PBMCs), collected at new diagnosis, from a patient treated with antithyroid drugs. The source is a woman in her 30s with Graves disease. The CDR3 runs from the conserved cysteine through the conserved F or W. The D gene is left open where the match is weak.

v_call d_call cdr3_aa
TRBV19 . CASSIREQGSTEAFF
TRBV7-8 . CASSHDRMDGYTF
TRBV7-9 TRBD1 CASSATGANSPLHF
TRBV5-1 . CASSVGHVKPNTGELFF
TRBV15 TRBD1 CATSSPDRATRETQYF
TRBV18 TRBD1 CASSPAGQRHNQPQHF
TRBV2 . CASSDGLYGYTF
TRBV28 . CASRGTLTDTQYF
TRBV12-5 . CASGSLAQGWEQYF
TRBV3-1 . CASSQLGELFF
TRBV7-9 . CASSLDLDRRETQYF
TRBV12-3/TRBV12-4 . CASSLLQGSYEQYF
TRBV3-1 . CASSLLQGEQFF
TRBV7-8 TRBD2 CASSFVSGEETQYF
TRBV11-2 . CASRPTGSSYEQYF
TRBV27 . CASSRTGLEKLFF
TRBV13 TRBD2 CASSRNPSGGETQYF
TRBV7-2 TRBD2 CASSLAYTSGGTDTQYF
TRBV5-1 TRBD1 CASSPRQGANTEAFF
TRBV27 TRBD1 CAGSGDRATNEKLFF
TRBV4-1 . CASSPDRFSHEQYF
TRBV4-1 . CASSQEDSQETQYF
TRBV24-1 TRBD2 CATSPGEVAGGETQYF
TRBV4-1 TRBD2 CASSQRTSGGRKTQYF
TRBV5-8 . CASSLPRTNEQFF
TRBV5-1 . CASRSGRFYGYTF
TRBV6-2/TRBV6-3 . CASSYVVNYGYTF
TRBV18 . CASSPEVVNTEAFF
TRBV12-3/TRBV12-4 . CASSLGLPNTDTQYF
TRBV4-1 . CASSQVGGGLFYEQYF
TRBV27 . CASSLSIIRGLREKLFF
TRBV27 TRBD1 CASVGQGGYEQYF
TRBV20-1 TRBD2 CSASLRGSGGPYEQYF
TRBV19 TRBD1 CASTTGRNEQFF
TRBV2 . CASTPARGYNSPLHF
TRBV20-1 TRBD1 CSATRTGRMNNQPQHF
TRBV4-1 TRBD1 CASSQQGATNEKLFF